This TCR beta chain is from a study of T-cell reconstitution after alpha-beta-depleted transplantation in children. For this clonotype: What it recognizes is unknown. The junction and the germline gene differ at one end; a read error may be behind it.

The CDR3 consists of 17 residues. Study-level points and caveats: Some patients owed their high day-60 TCRbeta diversity to surviving recipient T cells and thymic progenitors. Newly produced T cells mostly accounted for T-cell counts and diversity one year post-transplant. In patients about two months after transplant, alpha-beta T cells reportedly arose from several hundred expanded graft clones.

A TCRbeta library incorporating unique molecular identifiers was prepared. TCRdb reprocessed the PCR reads with MiXCR, giving one entry per CDR3 protein. The sample carries about 980,000 distinct CDR3 sequences, about 29% recorded once. The specimen was PBMCs, mostly from graft donor cells, collected 360 days after TCRalphabeta/CD19-depleted stem cell transplant. The TCR sequence derives from a boy under two years old who had a stem cell transplant for SCID, so the T cells may come from the graft donor. The rearrangement links TRBV12-3 or TRBV12-4 to TRBJ1-4; D remains ambiguous. In DNA form, the CDR3 reads TGCGCCAGCAGTCTCTACGGGGAAGGGCCAACTAATGAAAAACTGTTTTTT. It is translated as CASSLYGEGPTNEKLFF.